Below, 11 T cell receptor beta chains from the same sample are listed, as sequenced in a study of blood T cells in healthy people across ages. A J-beta primer mix and a sample-barcoded 5' primer were used in a second PCR of roughly 6 to 12 cycles. From the 5' RACE reads, TCRdb called clonotypes with MiXCR, one entry per CDR3 protein. The sample comprises 550,000 to 650,000 distinct CDR3 sequences, about 28% of which are singletons, and around a sixth rests with the top ten. Sequenced input: blood. These receptors were collected from an elderly woman in good health.

This chain joins TRBV20-1 and TRBJ1-5, with unresolved D. The germline V gene encodes CDR1 DFQATT and CDR2 SNEGSKA (reference sequence). The germline V and J ends were trimmed by 1 base and 3 bases, with 16 bases remaining between them. The CDR3 extends over 16 amino acids. This CDR3 reads CSARGTETNFNQPQHF. The CDR3 DNA sequence: TGCAGTGCTAGAGGTACAGAAACAAACTTCAATCAGCCCCAGCATTTT.

Ten or more counts support this clonotype. This chain joins TRBV20-1 and TRBJ2-5, with TRBD2 identical over 15 bases. This CDR3 region has 15 residues. Germline CDR1 reads DFQATT; CDR2 reads SNEGSKA (reference sequence). V dropped 4 bases and J dropped 5; count of bases not matched to a gene: 5. The CDR3 reads CSATGLAGGHETQYF. CDR3 bases: TGCAGTGCTACTGGACTAGCGGGGGGGCATGAGACCCAGTACTTC.

This chain joins TRBV4-1 and TRBJ2-2, with 7 bases identical to TRBD1. J gave up 1 base and V 3 bases, and 8 bases lay outside the gene matches. This CDR3 is built from 17 residues. In germline, CDR1 is MGHRA, CDR2 YSYEKL. CDR3 coding DNA: TGCGCCAGCAGCCAGGGGACAGCGTCTAGGAACACCGGGGAGCTGTTTTTT. It yields the protein CASSQGTASRNTGELFF.

This clonotype was picked up many times. The V gene is TRBV6-2 or TRBV6-3, the J gene TRBJ2-7, with D maybe TRBD2 (6 bases). The CDR3 has 14 amino acids. CDR1 is MNHEY, CDR2 SVGEGT, per germline. V dropped 3 bases and J dropped 4 bases, with 13 bases sitting between them. CDR3: CASSYSLAMYEQYF. As DNA, the CDR3 is TGTGCCAGCAGTTATAGCCTAGCGATGTACGAGCAGTACTTC.

On this clonotype: A much larger clonotype is one base distant, so this may be a read error. The V gene is TRBV5-1, the J gene TRBJ1-6, with D possibly being TRBD1 (6 bases). The CDR3 sequence is 14 residues long. Germline lookup yields CDR1 SGHRS and CDR2 YFSETQ. The CDR3 reads CASSLGVRGSPPHF. The CDR3 DNA is TGCGCCAGCAGCTTGGGCGTCAGGGGTTCGCCCCCCCACTTT.

Ten or more counts support this clonotype. The chain has TRBV5-6 and TRBJ2-3; 10 bases map to TRBD1. This CDR3 spans 16 amino acids. With V trimmed by 3 bases and J by 5 bases, 9 bases remained unmatched. The germline V gene has CDR1 SGHDT and CDR2 YYEEEE. The CDR3 reads CASSWEWGQGKDTQYF. CDR3 nucleotide sequence: TGTGCCAGCAGCTGGGAATGGGGACAGGGGAAAGATACGCAGTATTTT. Complete variable domain (other parts from reference TRBV5-6 and TRBJ2-3): DAGVTQSPTHLIKTRGQQVTLRCSPKSGHDTVSWYQQALGQGPQFIFQYYEEEERQRGNFPDRFSGHQFPNYSSELNVNALLLGDSALYLCASSWEWGQGKDTQYFGPGTRLTVL.

This chain uses TRBV7-2 with TRBJ2-5; D not certain. The V end lost 0 bases, the J end lost 4 bases, and 12 bases lay between the germline ends. The CDR3 contains 15 residues. In germline, CDR1 is SGHTA, CDR2 FQGNSA. The chain's CDR3 is CASSLAGIGVETQYF. The CDR3 nucleotides are TGTGCCAGCAGCTTAGCGGGGATTGGGGTAGAGACCCAGTACTTC. The full variable domain, its missing parts supplied by reference TRBV7-2 and TRBJ2-5, is GAGVSQSPSNKVTEKGKDVELRCDPISGHTALYWYRQSLGQGLEFLIYFQGNSAPDKSGLPSDRFSAERTGGSVSTLTIQRTQQEDSAVYLCASSLAGIGVETQYFGPGTRLLVL.

This clonotype was counted a few times. J is TRBJ2-2 and V is TRBV4-2; no definite D call. The CDR3 has 13 amino acids. Trimming stripped 4 bases from V and 7 bases from J, with 10 bases between. Germline V gene sequence: CDR1 LGHNA, CDR2 YNFKEQ. The CDR3 sequence: CASSPVGNGELFF. The CDR3 DNA follows: TGTGCCAGCAGCCCGGTTGGTAACGGGGAGCTGTTTTTT.

In this sample, this clonotype turned up many times. This chain connects TRBV28 to TRBJ1-2; D is ambiguous. Between the trimmed V and J ends, which lost 6 bases and 5 bases, there was a span of 13 bases. The V gene's germline CDR1 is MDHEN and CDR2 SYDVKM. CDR3 size: 13 residues. The CDR3 DNA reads TGTGCCAGCAGCCCCGTGACACTATATGGCTACACCTTC. Translating gives CASSPVTLYGYTF.

This clonotype was counted many times. V and J are TRBV7-3 and TRBJ1-5; 9 nucleotides align to TRBD1. Germline-derived CDR1 and CDR2 are SGHTA and FQGTGA. The CDR3 covers 15 residues. Germline trimming cut 7 bases from V and 6 bases from J; bases unmatched to any gene: 10. The DNA for the CDR3 is TGTGCCAGCAACCCAAAGACGGGACAGGGTCAGCCCCAGCATTTT. The encoded protein is CASNPKTGQGQPQHF.

The sample holds many counts of this clonotype. The genes are TRBV7-9 and TRBJ2-5, with D perhaps TRBD1 (6 bases). This CDR3 spans 14 amino acids. V was clipped by 6 bases and J by 7 bases, with 18 bases between them. CDR1 and CDR2 from the germline V gene are SEHNR and FQNEAQ (reference sequence). CDR3 sequence: CASSPRTVMGTQYF. CDR3 coding DNA: TGTGCCAGCAGTCCCCGGACAGTGATGGGGACCCAGTACTTC.